This entry describes one T cell receptor beta chain. The data originate from a study of blood T cell repertoires in COVID-19. For the study at large: Sites in the United States, Italy and Spain provided acute and convalescent COVID-19 samples.

V was clipped by 4 bases and J by 2 bases; unmatched bases: 4. Looked up from germline, CDR1 is SGHTS and CDR2 is YDEGEE. The CDR3 contains 16 residues. Original handling: Researchers report that nucleated cell counts were estimated from reference gene primer amplification. Generated by immunoSEQ multiplex PCR, the TCRdb table keeps only in-frame clones and is missing some. From that table come the V and J calls and clone size; the DNA was used to work out D and trimming. Seen here are roughly 220,000 clones, about four fifths observed once, and the top ten hold approximately 6.5%. The sequenced sample consisted of PBMCs or T cells enriched from blood (not recorded which). This chain connects TRBV5-8 to TRBJ2-2; 11 nucleotides match TRBD2. This clonotype originated in a woman between 35 and 50 years old who had recovered from COVID-19. CDR3 region: CASSKGTSGNTGELFF. The CDR3 nucleotides read TGTGCCAGCAGCAAAGGGACTAGCGGAAACACCGGGGAGCTGTTTTTT.